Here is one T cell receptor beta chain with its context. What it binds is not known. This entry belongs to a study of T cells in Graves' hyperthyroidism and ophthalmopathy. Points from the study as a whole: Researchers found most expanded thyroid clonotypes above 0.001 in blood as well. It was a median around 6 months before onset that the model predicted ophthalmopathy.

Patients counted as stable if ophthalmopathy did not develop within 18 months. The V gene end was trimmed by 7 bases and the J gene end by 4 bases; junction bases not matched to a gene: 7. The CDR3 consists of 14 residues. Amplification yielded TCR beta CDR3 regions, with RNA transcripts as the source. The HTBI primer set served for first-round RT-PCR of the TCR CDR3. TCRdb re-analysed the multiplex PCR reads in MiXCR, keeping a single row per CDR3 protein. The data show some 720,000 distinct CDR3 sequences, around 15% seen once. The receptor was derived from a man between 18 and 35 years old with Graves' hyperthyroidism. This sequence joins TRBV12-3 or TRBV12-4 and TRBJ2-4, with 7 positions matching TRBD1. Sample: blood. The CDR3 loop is CASNTRGSKNIQYF. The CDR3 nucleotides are TGTGCCAGCAACACCAGGGGGTCTAAAAACATTCAGTACTTC.